The 20 T cell receptor beta chains listed next were all sequenced from one sample in a study of blood T cell repertoires in COVID-19. Libraries were prepared by immunoSEQ multiplex PCR; TCRdb keeps only in-frame clonotypes and omits some of them. Of some 26,000 clones in the sample, 80% to 90% were seen once. Sequences were obtained from peripheral blood. The receptor set was obtained from a woman aged 50 to 60 with active COVID-19.

The chain couples TRBV7-9 to TRBJ1-1; 11 nucleotides match TRBD1. The CDR3 spans 13 residues. V gave up 0 bases and J gave up 11 bases; unmatched junction bases: 2. Germline V gene data show CDR1 as SEHNR and CDR2 as FQNEAQ (reference sequence). CDR3 bases: TGTGCCAGCAGCTTAGCCGGACAGGGGGCGGCTTTCTTT. Amino acids: CASSLAGQGAAFF.

The genes are TRBV18 and TRBJ1-2; 7 bases are a match to TRBD1. V dropped 4 bases and J dropped 5; count of bases not matched to a gene: 16. CDR1 KGHSH and CDR2 LQKENI come from the germline V gene. This CDR3 is built from 17 residues. Written as DNA, the CDR3 is TGTGCCAGCTCACTTACACCGGGCGACAGGGAAGGATATGGCTACACCTTC. Its protein product is CASSLTPGDREGYGYTF.

The chain employs TRBV19 and TRBJ2-7, with 11 positions matching TRBD1. The V gene's germline CDR1 is LNHDA and CDR2 SQIVND (reference sequence). This CDR3 region has 11 residues. The V segment lost 10 bases and the J segment 6 bases; nucleotides outside the gene matches: 2. The CDR3: CATGQGVEQYF. DNA of the CDR3: TGTGCCACGGGACAGGGGGTCGAGCAGTACTTC.

The chain combines TRBV5-8 with TRBJ2-5; D remains ambiguous. Per germline, CDR1 SGHTS and CDR2 YDEGEE. Trimming left V 1 base short and J 4 bases short, with 14 bases between. The CDR3 is 15 residues long. In nucleotides, the CDR3 is TGTGCCAGCAGCTTGTACGCGCCCCCGCGAGAGACCCAGTACTTC. This codes for CASSLYAPPRETQYF. Together with reference TRBV5-8 and TRBJ2-5, the CDR3 gives the full variable domain: EAGVTQSPTHLIKTRGQQATLRCSPISGHTSVYWYQQALGLGLQFLLWYDEGEERNRGNFPPRFSGRQFPNYSSELNVNALELEDSALYLCASSLYAPPRETQYFGPGTRLLVL.

The V call is TRBV27, the J call TRBJ2-3, with D possibly TRBD1 on 5 matching bases. Germline CDR1 MNHEY, CDR2 SMNVEV (reference sequence). The CDR3 runs to 13 residues. Trimming shortened V by 7 bases and J by 2 bases, and 10 bases separated the two germline ends. CDR3 residues: CASTHGATDTQYF. The CDR3 nucleotides are TGTGCCAGCACCCATGGGGCCACAGATACGCAGTATTTT.

This clone was counted a single time. This chain links TRBV12-3 or TRBV12-4 with TRBJ1-2, with D perhaps TRBD1 (6 bases). The length of the CDR3 is 13 residues. Trimming removed 3 bases from V and 3 bases from J, with 8 bases in between. The CDR3 here is CASSLRGYYGYTF. The CDR3 DNA is TGTGCCAGCAGTTTGAGGGGGTACTATGGCTACACCTTC.

The V and J genes are TRBV5-1 and TRBJ2-5; 12 bases map to TRBD1. The V gene end was trimmed by 4 bases and the J gene end by 4 bases; junction bases not matched to a gene: 5. The CDR3 has 15 amino acids. CDR1 and CDR2 (germline): SGHRS, YFSETQ. CDR3 sequence (DNA): TGCGCCAGCAGCCCCGGGACAGGGGGCCGAGAGACCCAGTACTTC. As protein: CASSPGTGGRETQYF.

The rearrangement joins TRBV6-6 to TRBJ1-1, with 7 bases matching TRBD1. The CDR3 is 15 residues long. Germline V gene sequence: CDR1 MNHNY, CDR2 SVGAGI (reference sequence). V lost 3 bases and J lost 2; bases outside the gene matches: 6. The CDR3 bases are TGTGCCAGCAGTTATGGGGACAGCATCAACACTGAAGCTTTCTTT. Protein sequence: CASSYGDSINTEAFF.

The chain combines TRBV5-1 with TRBJ2-6; 7 bases align to TRBD1. With V trimmed by 2 bases and J by 0 bases, 8 bases remained unmatched. There are 18 residues in the CDR3. Per germline, CDR1 SGHRS and CDR2 YFSETQ. The CDR3 reads CASSLIRGSYSGANVLTF. The CDR3 nucleotides are TGCGCCAGCAGCTTAATCAGGGGGTCTTACTCTGGGGCCAACGTCCTGACTTTC.

The chain combines TRBV6-4 with TRBJ2-3; TRBD2 might be the D (6 bases). Germline CDR1 reads MRHNA; CDR2 reads SNTAGT. V lost 4 bases and J lost 2, with 13 bases in between. There are 15 residues in the CDR3. The CDR3 DNA reads TGTGCCAGCAGTGTCTATGGAGGGGACACAGATACGCAGTATTTT. The encoded protein is CASSVYGGDTDTQYF.

This chain uses TRBV25-1 with TRBJ2-1; TRBD2 agrees at 13 bases. The ends lost 6 bases at V and 5 bases at J; junction bases unmatched: 4. This CDR3 is built from 15 residues. Germline loops: CDR1 MGHDK, CDR2 SYGVNS. The CDR3 loop is CASSVGLAGNNEQFF. The CDR3 region has the DNA TGTGCCAGCAGCGTGGGACTAGCGGGAAACAATGAGCAGTTCTTC.

The chain employs TRBV13 and TRBJ2-7, with a possible D match to TRBD1 (5 bases). V lost 5 bases to trimming and J lost 5 bases, with 13 bases between them. CDR1 and CDR2 from the germline V gene are PRHDT and FYEKMQ (reference sequence). This CDR3 spans 13 amino acids. The CDR3 DNA reads as TGTGCCAGCAGCGCCGGACATCCCAACGAGCAGTACTTC. Translated: CASSAGHPNEQYF.

The CDR3, as DNA: TGTGCCAGCAGCTTGGGGCCGAACTATGGCTACACCTTC. Translating it yields CASSLGPNYGYTF. This chain links TRBV5-5 with TRBJ1-2, with D uncertain. The CDR3 extends over 13 amino acids. CDR1 and CDR2 from the germline V gene are SGHKS and YYEKEE (reference sequence). Trimming shortened V by 0 bases and J by 2 bases, and 5 bases separated the two germline ends. Complete variable domain (other parts from reference TRBV5-5 and TRBJ1-2): DAGVTQSPTHLIKTRGQQVTLRCSPISGHKSVSWYQQVLGQGPQFIFQYYEKEERGRGNFPDRFSARQFPNYSSELNVNALLLGDSALYLCASSLGPNYGYTFGSGTRLTVV.

This chain connects TRBV11-2 to TRBJ2-3; 8 bases align to TRBD2. The CDR3 runs 17 residues. Germline V gene sequence: CDR1 SGHAT, CDR2 FQNNGV. With V trimmed by 2 bases and J by 3 bases, 10 bases remained unmatched. CDR3 DNA: TGTGCCAGCAGCTTAACCAAAGCGGGGGTGGGGACAGATACGCAGTATTTT. This translates into CASSLTKAGVGTDTQYF.

This chain joins TRBV5-1 and TRBJ1-4; unclear D gene. V gave up 2 bases and J gave up 1 base, with 6 bases separating them. Germline V CDR1 and CDR2: SGHRS, YFSETQ. The CDR3 length is 14 residues. CDR3: CASSLSGTNEKLFF. DNA of the CDR3: TGCGCCAGCAGCTTATCGGGAACTAATGAAAAACTGTTTTTT. Full variable domain (outside the CDR3, taken from reference TRBV5-1 and TRBJ1-4): KAGVTQTPRYLIKTRGQQVTLSCSPISGHRSVSWYQQTPGQGLQFLFEYFSETQRNKGNFPGRFSGRQFSNSRSEMNVSTLELGDSALYLCASSLSGTNEKLFFGSGTQLSVL.

V usage is TRBV28 and J usage is TRBJ1-5; no definite D call. Germline V gene lookup returns CDR1 MDHEN and CDR2 SYDVKM. The CDR3 totals 15 residues. The V end was cut by 8 bases, the J end by 1 base, with 15 bases between. CDR3 sequence (DNA): TGTGCCAGCTACAAGATGGGCCGAAGCAATCAGCCCCAGCATTTT. Protein product: CASYKMGRSNQPQHF.

The chain links TRBV7-9 to TRBJ1-4; D is perhaps TRBD1 (6 bases). The length of the CDR3 is 14 residues. Germline-derived CDR1 and CDR2 are SEHNR and FQNEAQ (reference sequence). The V end lost 1 base, the J end lost 7 bases, and 10 bases lay between the germline ends. The CDR3 protein is CASSLGQGREKLFF. CDR3 coding DNA: TGTGCCAGCAGCTTAGGCCAGGGGCGTGAAAAACTGTTTTTT.

J is TRBJ2-1 and V is TRBV7-8; D is ambiguous. CDR3 length equals 11 residues. V was shortened by 3 bases and J by 6 bases, with 3 bases between the two germline ends. In germline, CDR1 is SGHVS, CDR2 FQNEAQ. The CDR3 region has the DNA TGTGCCAGCAGCTTCGGCAATGAGCAGTTCTTC. This translates into CASSFGNEQFF.

This rearrangement joins TRBV25-1 to TRBJ1-2; 11 positions agree with TRBD1. In germline, CDR1 is MGHDK, CDR2 SYGVNS. The junction had 3 bases not matched to a gene; V was cut back by 5 bases and J by 4 bases. This CDR3 comprises 14 residues. CDR3 DNA: TGTGCCAGCAGTTCCGGGACAGGGGGCTATGGCTACACCTTC. Translated: CASSSGTGGYGYTF.

The chain couples TRBV16 to TRBJ1-1, with 7 bases matching TRBD1. The length of the CDR3 is 17 residues. V trimming: 1 base; J trimming: 7 bases; junction bases outside the gene matches: 15. The germline V gene encodes CDR1 KGHSY and CDR2 FQNENV. CDR3 bases: TGTGCCAGCAGCCAATTCGGCGGTAGGGACAGCTCCAATGAAGCTTTCTTT. Translating gives CASSQFGGRDSSNEAFF.